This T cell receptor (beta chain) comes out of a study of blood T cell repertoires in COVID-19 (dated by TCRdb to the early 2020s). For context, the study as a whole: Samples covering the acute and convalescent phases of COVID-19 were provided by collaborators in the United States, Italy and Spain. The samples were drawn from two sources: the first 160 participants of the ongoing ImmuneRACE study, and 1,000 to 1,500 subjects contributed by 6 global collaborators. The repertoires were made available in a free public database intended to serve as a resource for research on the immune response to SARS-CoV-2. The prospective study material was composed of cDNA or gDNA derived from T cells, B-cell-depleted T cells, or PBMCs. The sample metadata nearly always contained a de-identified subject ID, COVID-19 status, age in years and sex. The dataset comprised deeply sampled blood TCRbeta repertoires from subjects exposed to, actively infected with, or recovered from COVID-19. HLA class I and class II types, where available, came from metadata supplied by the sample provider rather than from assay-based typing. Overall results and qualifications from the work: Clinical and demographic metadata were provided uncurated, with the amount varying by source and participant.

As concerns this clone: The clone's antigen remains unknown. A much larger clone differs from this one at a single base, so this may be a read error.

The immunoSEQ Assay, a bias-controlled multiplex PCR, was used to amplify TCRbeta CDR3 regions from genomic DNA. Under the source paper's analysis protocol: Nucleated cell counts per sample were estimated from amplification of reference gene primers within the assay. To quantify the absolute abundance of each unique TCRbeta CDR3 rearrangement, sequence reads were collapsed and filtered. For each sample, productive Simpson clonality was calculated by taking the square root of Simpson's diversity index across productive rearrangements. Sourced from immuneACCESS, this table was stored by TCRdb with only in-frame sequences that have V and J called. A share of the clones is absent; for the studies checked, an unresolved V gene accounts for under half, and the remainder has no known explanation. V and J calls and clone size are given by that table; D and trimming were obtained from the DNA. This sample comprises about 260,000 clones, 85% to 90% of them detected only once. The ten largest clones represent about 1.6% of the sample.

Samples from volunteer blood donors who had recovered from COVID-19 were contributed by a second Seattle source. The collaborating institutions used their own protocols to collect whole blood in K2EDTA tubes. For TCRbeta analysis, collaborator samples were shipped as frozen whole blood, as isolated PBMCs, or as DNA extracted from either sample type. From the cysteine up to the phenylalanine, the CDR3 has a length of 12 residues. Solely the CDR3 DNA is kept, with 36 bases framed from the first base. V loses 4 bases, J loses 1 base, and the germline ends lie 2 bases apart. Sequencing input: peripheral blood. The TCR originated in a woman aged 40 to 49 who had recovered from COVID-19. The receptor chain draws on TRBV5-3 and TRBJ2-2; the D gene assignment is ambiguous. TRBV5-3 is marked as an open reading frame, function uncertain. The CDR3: CARSQNTGELFF. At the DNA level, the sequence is TGTGCCAGAAGCCAGAACACCGGGGAGCTGTTTTTT.